The next 25 T cell receptor beta chains were all read from a single sample in a study of cytomegalovirus exposure and HLA in healthy donors. The PCR had 60 Vbeta and 13 Jbeta primers. Measured with immunoSEQ multiplex PCR; TCRdb has only the in-frame clones, and not every one. The repertoire table contains under 130,000 clones. Sequenced input: PBMCs. Source of these receptors: a man aged 40-49 years in good health and CMV-seronegative.

The J gene is TRBJ1-5, the V gene TRBV15; D call uncertain. Germline V lookup: CDR1 LNHNV, CDR2 YYDKDF (reference sequence). V lost 0 bases to trimming and J lost 6 bases, with 12 bases between them. CDR3 length: 15 amino acids. CDR3 in amino acids: CATSRDSERGQPQHF. DNA for the CDR3: TGTGCCACCAGCAGAGACAGCGAACGTGGTCAGCCCCAGCATTTT.

The V gene is TRBV28, the J gene TRBJ2-3; the match to TRBD2 covers 10 bases. Germline V CDR1 and CDR2: MDHEN, SYDVKM. Germline trimming cut 1 base from V and 3 bases from J; bases unmatched to any gene: 13. This CDR3 is 19 amino acids long. The DNA for the CDR3 is TGTGCCAGCAGTTTATTGGCTAGCGGGAGTTGGGGTCAAACAGATACGCAGTATTTT. This sequence encodes CASSLLASGSWGQTDTQYF.

CDR3 loop: CAWRQGQYGYTF. The CDR3 DNA follows: TGTGCCTGGCGACAGGGACAATATGGCTACACCTTC. The chain is built from TRBV30 and TRBJ1-2; 7 nucleotides match TRBD1. The J segment lost 5 bases and the V segment lost 5 bases, leaving 5 bases of the junction unmatched. Germline V gene lookup returns CDR1 GTSNPN and CDR2 SVGIG (reference sequence). The CDR3 contains 12 residues.

The chain has TRBV15 and TRBJ1-1; D is perhaps TRBD1 (5 bases). CDR3 length equals 15 residues. Germline CDR1 reads LNHNV; CDR2 reads YYDKDF (reference sequence). The ends were cut back, 5 bases at V and 2 bases at J, with 15 bases in the middle. For the CDR3, the DNA is TGTGCCACCAGCTCACCCTTGGGGCGAAACACTGAAGCTTTCTTT. Translation: CATSSPLGRNTEAFF.

Worth noting for this clone: Relative to the germline gene, one junction end is altered; a read error may explain this. Other DNA sequences in this sample translate to the same CDR3. The chain joins TRBV5-4 to TRBJ2-7, with 8 bases fitting TRBD1. This CDR3 is 15 amino acids long. Germline loops: CDR1 SGHNT, CDR2 YYREEE (reference sequence). Here the CDR3 DNA reads TGTGCCAGCAGCTTCCGACAGGGGACACAGTACGAACAGTACTTC. Amino acid sequence: CASSFRQGTQYEQYF.

This sequence joins TRBV10-3 and TRBJ1-3, with 7 bases identical to TRBD1. The length of the CDR3 is 13 residues. The V gene's germline CDR1 is ENHRY and CDR2 SYGVKD. The trim removed 8 bases at V and 0 bases at J, leaving 1 base unmatched. The CDR3 sequence: CAISGGSGNTIYF. For the CDR3, the DNA is TGTGCCATCTCAGGGGGCTCTGGAAACACCATATATTTT.

The chain is built from TRBV19 and TRBJ2-1, with 7 bases aligning to TRBD1. From germline, CDR1 is LNHDA and CDR2 SQIVND (reference sequence). Unmatched junction bases numbered 11, after V lost 7 bases and J lost 5 bases. This CDR3 comprises 15 residues. The CDR3 DNA reads as TGTGCCAGTACCCCGACAGGGAGCAATGACAATGAGCAGTTCTTC. The encoded protein is CASTPTGSNDNEQFF.

This chain joins TRBV19 and TRBJ2-5; D remains unclear. Trimming pared 5 bases from V and 2 bases from J, leaving 12 bases between. In germline, CDR1 is LNHDA, CDR2 SQIVND (reference sequence). The CDR3 extends over 14 amino acids. The CDR3 protein is CASSPLAEQETQYF. CDR3 DNA sequence: TGTGCCAGTAGTCCCCTGGCGGAACAAGAGACCCAGTACTTC.

The genes are TRBV11-2 and TRBJ1-6; tentative D call: TRBD1 (6 bases). The CDR3 loop spans 16 amino acids. The germline V and J ends were trimmed by 5 bases and 9 bases, with 20 bases remaining between them. The germline V gene has CDR1 SGHAT and CDR2 FQNNGV. As DNA, the CDR3 is TGTGCCAGCAGCCGCGCCACAGGGCGTCTGTCTTCACCCCTCCACTTT. It encodes CASSRATGRLSSPLHF.

The chain joins TRBV19 to TRBJ1-2, with D perhaps matching TRBD1 (5 bases). This CDR3 has 15 residues. V lost 7 bases and J lost 4, with 19 bases in between. The germline CDR1 and CDR2 sequences are LNHDA and SQIVND (reference sequence). CDR3 loop: CASNVDTSIFYGYTF. The CDR3 DNA follows: TGTGCCAGTAATGTGGACACCTCAATTTTCTATGGCTACACCTTC.

The chain carries TRBV20-1 and TRBJ2-7; TRBD1 might be the D (6 bases). The germline gives CDR1 DFQATT, CDR2 SNEGSKA (reference sequence). The CDR3 length is 11 residues. Trimming removed 4 bases from V and 4 bases from J, with 8 bases in between. This CDR3 reads CSAIQGYEQYF. CDR3 in DNA: TGCAGTGCTATACAGGGTTACGAGCAGTACTTC.

The chain couples TRBV6-5 to TRBJ1-1, with 7 bases lining up with TRBD1. CDR3 length equals 14 residues. Germline V lookup: CDR1 MNHEY, CDR2 SVGAGI. V lost 2 bases to trimming and J lost 1 base; unmatched junction nucleotides: 1. The CDR3 DNA reads as TGTGCCAGCAGTTACAAGGGGGCGAACACTGAAGCTTTCTTT. The encoded protein is CASSYKGANTEAFF.

The rearrangement links TRBV14 to TRBJ2-1; possible D gene TRBD1, 6 bases. Germline V lookup: CDR1 SGHDN, CDR2 FVKESK. The ends were cut back, 0 bases at V and 3 bases at J, with 12 bases in the middle. The CDR3 consists of 16 residues. CDR3 region: CASSQDRGQNYNEQFF. As DNA, the CDR3 is TGTGCCAGCAGCCAAGATCGAGGACAGAACTACAATGAGCAGTTCTTC.

The chain recombines TRBV2 with TRBJ2-1, with 8 bases lining up with TRBD1. CDR1 is SNHLY, CDR2 FYNNEI, per germline. The junction had 12 bases not matched to a gene; V was cut back by 10 bases and J by 10 bases. The CDR3 length is 13 residues. The CDR3 DNA reads TGTGCCACCACGGGACAGGATGGATCAGAGCAGTTCTTC. This gives the protein CATTGQDGSEQFF.

This chain uses TRBV19 with TRBJ1-1, with D unresolved. Trimming removed 2 bases from V and 10 bases from J, with 8 bases in between. Germline V lookup: CDR1 LNHDA, CDR2 SQIVND (reference sequence). The CDR3 runs to 11 residues. The CDR3 reads CASSITGSAFF. The CDR3 DNA reads as TGTGCCAGTAGTATAACGGGATCAGCTTTCTTT.

The chain couples TRBV7-6 to TRBJ2-1; no firm D call. The ends were cut back, 5 bases at V and 0 bases at J, with 14 bases in the middle. The CDR3 runs 16 residues. The germline CDR1 and CDR2 sequences are SGHVS and FNYEAQ. The CDR3 is CASSGRLMSSYNEQFF. For the CDR3, the DNA is TGTGCCAGCAGCGGGCGCCTAATGAGCTCCTACAATGAGCAGTTCTTC.

The chain has TRBV9 and TRBJ2-5, with 8 bases lining up with TRBD1. This CDR3 has 13 residues. Germline trimming cut 4 bases from V and 7 bases from J; bases unmatched to any gene: 6. CDR1 is SGDLS, CDR2 YYNGEE, per germline. The CDR3 is CASSSGQGGTQYF. For the CDR3, the DNA is TGTGCCAGCAGCTCAGGACAGGGAGGGACCCAGTACTTC.

This chain joins TRBV6-1 and TRBJ2-3, with TRBD2 matching 9 bases. There are 14 residues in the CDR3. The ends lost 6 bases at V and 0 bases at J; junction bases unmatched: 1. In germline, CDR1 is MNHNS, CDR2 SASEGT. The DNA for the CDR3 is TGTGCCAGCAGAACTAGCGGGAGCACAGATACGCAGTATTTT. Protein: CASRTSGSTDTQYF.

This sequence joins TRBV5-1 and TRBJ1-2; 12 nucleotides line up with TRBD1. The CDR3 runs 17 residues. Losses at the gene ends were 0 bases for V and 6 bases for J; bases not matched to a gene: 9. In germline, CDR1 is SGHRS, CDR2 YFSETQ. The CDR3 DNA reads TGCGCCAGCAGCTTGGCCCAAGCCGGGACAGGGGGCGATGGCTACACCTTC. Amino acid sequence: CASSLAQAGTGGDGYTF.

The chain carries TRBV30 and TRBJ1-1; 8 nucleotides match TRBD1. The J segment lost 4 bases and the V segment lost 1 base, leaving 5 bases of the junction unmatched. The CDR3 length is 14 residues. The germline gives CDR1 GTSNPN, CDR2 SVGIG (reference sequence). The CDR3 here is CAWSEGRGRTEAFF. The CDR3 DNA sequence: TGTGCCTGGAGTGAGGGCAGGGGGCGCACTGAAGCTTTCTTT.

The rearrangement links TRBV5-8 to TRBJ1-2; tentative D call: TRBD1 (5 bases). Germline lookup yields CDR1 SGHTS and CDR2 YDEGEE. The CDR3 extends over 13 amino acids. V was trimmed by 4 bases and J by 5 bases, leaving 12 bases between them. In DNA, the CDR3 is TGTGCCAGCAGCGGGCGGGGGAAATATGGCTACACCTTC. This translates into CASSGRGKYGYTF.

The chain links TRBV4-2 to TRBJ2-7, with D maybe TRBD1 (5 bases). The germline CDR1 and CDR2 sequences are LGHNA and YNFKEQ. This CDR3 has 15 amino acids. V was cut by 4 bases and J by 1 base, with 14 bases left in between. The chain's CDR3 is CASSPAWGGSYEQYF. The CDR3 DNA reads TGTGCCAGCAGCCCGGCTTGGGGCGGATCCTACGAGCAGTACTTC.

The chain has TRBV7-7 and TRBJ2-6; the D gene is possibly TRBD2 (5 bases). CDR1 and CDR2 from the germline V gene are SSHAT and FNYEAQ (reference sequence). The CDR3 loop spans 16 amino acids. Trimming left V 5 bases short and J 3 bases short, with 14 bases between. DNA of the CDR3: TGTGCCAGCAGCCCCCAACCTACTAGTGGGGCCAACGTCCTGACTTTC. Amino acids: CASSPQPTSGANVLTF.

The V and J genes are TRBV9 and TRBJ2-1; 8 bases align to TRBD1. The V and J ends lost 1 base and 4 bases, in that order; junction bases with no gene match: 10. Germline values: CDR1 SGDLS, CDR2 YYNGEE. The length of the CDR3 is 17 residues. In nucleotides, the CDR3 is TGTGCCAGCAGCGTATTGGACAGGGCAAGGCTTTACAATGAGCAGTTCTTC. Translated: CASSVLDRARLYNEQFF.

The V and J genes are TRBV2 and TRBJ1-5; a weak D match, TRBD1 (6 bases). Trimming shortened V by 2 bases and J by 3 bases, and 11 bases separated the two germline ends. The CDR3 runs to 15 residues. In germline, CDR1 is SNHLY, CDR2 FYNNEI. The CDR3: CASSEMDRINQPQHF. CDR3 nucleotide sequence: TGTGCCAGCAGTGAAATGGACAGAATCAATCAGCCCCAGCATTTT.